The rows below give T cell receptor beta chains drawn from one sample of a study of T cells after yellow fever vaccination. MiXCR, applied by TCRdb to the 5' RACE reads, yields one record per CDR3 protein. The top ten hold more than 13% of the sample, which has 500,000 to 650,000 distinct CDR3 sequences, around 12% seen once. Sequences were derived from PBMCs, sampled on the day of the yellow fever booster vaccination. The receptor set was obtained from a man aged 30 to 39 who received the YFV17D yellow fever vaccine. Each CDR3 is given with its conserved first and last residue. The D gene is left open where the match is weak. A clone size is listed for some rows: how often the clone was seen (once, few, many), or a class if it is expanded.

TRBJ1-5	TRBD1	few	TRBV7-2	CASSRTGDSLYQPQHF	TGTGCCAGCAGCCGGACAGGGGACAGCCTCTATCAGCCCCAGCATTTT
TRBJ2-7	TRBD1	few	TRBV7-3	CASSPGQGIGEQYF	TGTGCCAGCAGCCCGGGACAGGGGATCGGCGAGCAGTACTTC
TRBJ1-1	.	.	TRBV3-1	CASSQAPYTEAFF	TGTGCCAGCAGCCAAGCCCCTTACACTGAAGCTTTCTTT
TRBJ2-1	TRBD2	.	TRBV30	CAVSGGGAPLIIEQFF	TGTGCCGTGTCGGGCGGGGGAGCACCTCTTATTATTGAGCAGTTCTTC
TRBJ2-1	.	few	TRBV27	CASSPGRGPAYNEQFF	TGTGCCAGCAGTCCGGGGCGAGGTCCTGCTTACAATGAGCAGTTCTTC
TRBJ2-1	TRBD1	.	TRBV28	CASSRTGHYNEQFF	TGTGCCAGCAGTCGGACAGGCCACTACAATGAGCAGTTCTTC
TRBJ1-1	.	many	TRBV5-1	CASSLDWDTEAFF	TGCGCCAGCAGCTTGGACTGGGACACTGAAGCTTTCTTT
TRBJ2-7	.	few	TRBV3-1	CASSQTGRPYEQYF	TGTGCCAGCAGCCAGACGGGACGGCCATACGAGCAGTACTTC
TRBJ2-2	TRBD1	.	TRBV4-3	CASSQDSQGARTGELFF	TGCGCCAGCAGCCAGGACTCACAGGGGGCGCGTACCGGGGAGCTGTTTTTT
TRBJ1-6	.	few	TRBV7-9	CASTRGGTDNSPLHF	TGTGCCAGCACTCGCGGGGGGACCGATAATTCACCCCTCCACTTT
TRBJ1-5	.	few	TRBV4-3	CASSQVEGQPQHF	TGCGCCAGCAGCCAAGTTGAGGGGCAGCCCCAGCATTTT
TRBJ2-1	TRBD2	.	TRBV2	CASSGTSGRALGEQFF	TGTGCCAGCAGTGGTACTAGCGGGAGGGCCTTGGGTGAGCAGTTCTTC
TRBJ2-1	.	many	TRBV6-2/TRBV6-3	CASKGNKLYNEQFF	TGTGCCAGCAAAGGTAACAAGCTCTACAATGAGCAGTTCTTC
TRBJ2-3	TRBD2	few	TRBV20-1	CSAHTGTSGSDTQYF	TGCAGTGCTCATACCGGGACTAGCGGTTCAGATACGCAGTATTTT
TRBJ2-1	.	many	TRBV5-1	CASSLAPANEQFF	TGCGCCAGCAGCTTGGCCCCGGCTAATGAGCAGTTCTTC
TRBJ2-7	.	.	TRBV21-1	CASSKLGRDLKEQYF	TGTGCCAGCAGCAAATTAGGCAGGGATCTGAAGGAGCAGTACTTC
TRBJ1-2	.	few	TRBV5-1	CASSLGTASYGYTF	TGCGCCAGCAGCTTGGGGACCGCTTCATATGGCTACACCTTC
TRBJ2-3	TRBD1	many	TRBV5-1	CASSAGQGTDTQYF	TGCGCCAGCAGCGCGGGACAGGGCACAGATACGCAGTATTTT
TRBJ2-7	TRBD2	few	TRBV3-1	CASSQGLAEKYEQYF	TGTGCCAGCAGCCAAGGACTAGCGGAAAAGTACGAGCAGTACTTC
TRBJ1-1	.	few	TRBV18	CASSRVRDTEAFF	TGTGCCAGCTCCAGGGTGCGGGACACTGAAGCTTTCTTT
TRBJ2-1	TRBD2	.	TRBV30	CAWSGSSGRGYYNEQFF	TGTGCCTGGAGTGGTTCTAGCGGGAGGGGGTACTACAATGAGCAGTTCTTC
TRBJ2-6	.	.	TRBV9	CASGDSSGANVLTF	TGTGCCAGCGGCGACAGCTCTGGGGCCAACGTCCTGACTTTC
TRBJ2-1	TRBD2	few	TRBV4-3	CASSPLAGGTYNEQFF	TGCGCCAGCAGCCCCCTCGCGGGAGGTACCTACAATGAGCAGTTCTTC
TRBJ2-1	.	few	TRBV6-1	CASNRVSYNEQFF	TGTGCCAGCAATCGGGTTTCCTACAATGAGCAGTTCTTC
TRBJ1-3	TRBD1	few	TRBV5-1	CASSHGGTGVTQWNTIYF	TGCGCCAGCAGCCACGGGGGGACAGGGGTTACTCAATGGAACACCATATATTTT
TRBJ1-5	.	.	TRBV5-5	CASSPGWPSQPQHF	TGTGCCAGCAGCCCGGGTTGGCCAAGTCAGCCCCAGCATTTT
TRBJ2-3	TRBD1	.	TRBV10-3	CAIRGTGTPTDTQYF	TGTGCCATCAGAGGGACAGGGACTCCCACAGATACGCAGTATTTT
TRBJ2-2	.	few	TRBV7-2	CASSLALVSRGELFF	TGTGCCAGCAGCTTAGCGCTGGTCAGTCGGGGGGAGCTGTTTTTT
TRBJ2-7	.	.	TRBV10-3	CAISELPTSREQYF	TGTGCCATCAGTGAGTTACCAACCTCCCGCGAGCAGTACTTC
TRBJ2-1	.	once	TRBV30	CAWSVSRQGWSEQFF	TGTGCCTGGAGTGTAAGTCGGCAGGGGTGGAGTGAGCAGTTCTTC
TRBJ2-2	.	many	TRBV12-3/TRBV12-4	CASTLGMGGGELFF	TGTGCCAGCACCCTGGGAATGGGAGGCGGGGAGCTGTTTTTT
TRBJ1-5	TRBD1	few	TRBV29-1	CSVATGVGEPQHF	TGCAGCGTTGCTACAGGGGTAGGAGAGCCCCAGCATTTT
TRBJ2-1	TRBD2	many	TRBV6-5	CASSYSEREGLEKFDEQFF	TGTGCCAGCAGTTACTCTGAGCGGGAGGGCCTGGAGAAGTTCGATGAGCAGTTCTTC
TRBJ2-7	.	.	TRBV5-1	CASSPGSGGHEQYF	TGCGCCAGCAGTCCGGGGAGCGGCGGTCACGAGCAGTACTTC
TRBJ2-1	TRBD2	.	TRBV28	CASTLGGTLHNEQFF	TGTGCCAGCACCCTGGGGGGGACGCTACACAATGAGCAGTTCTTC
TRBJ2-3	.	few	TRBV12-3/TRBV12-4	CASSFPASTDTQYF	TGTGCCAGCAGTTTTCCGGCTAGCACAGATACGCAGTATTTT
TRBJ1-1	.	few	TRBV11-2	CASSLDGARTPEAFF	TGTGCCAGCAGCTTAGACGGGGCGCGGACTCCTGAAGCTTTCTTT
TRBJ2-1	.	few	TRBV15	CATSRGAPRSNNEQFF	TGTGCCACCAGTCGCGGGGCCCCTAGATCTAACAATGAGCAGTTCTTC
TRBJ2-1	TRBD2	.	TRBV4-3	CASSPTGTSGRRGLGEQFF	TGCGCCAGCAGCCCGACCGGGACTAGCGGGAGGCGAGGGCTCGGTGAGCAGTTCTTC
TRBJ1-2	.	.	TRBV25-1	CASRTPAGYTF	TGTGCCAGCCGGACCCCGGCTGGCTACACCTTC
TRBJ2-1	TRBD2	once	TRBV7-2	CASSSWEGFYNEQFF	TGTGCCAGCAGCTCCTGGGAGGGGTTCTACAATGAGCAGTTCTTC
TRBJ2-2	.	few	TRBV7-8	CASSLYGDTGELFF	TGTGCCAGCAGCTTATATGGGGACACCGGGGAGCTGTTTTTT
TRBJ1-5	TRBD1	.	TRBV9	CASSVDGQGNRPQHF	TGTGCCAGCAGCGTAGACGGACAGGGCAATCGGCCCCAGCATTTT
TRBJ2-5	.	.	TRBV5-1	CASSLELVETQYF	TGCGCCAGCAGCTTGGAACTAGTGGAGACCCAGTACTTC